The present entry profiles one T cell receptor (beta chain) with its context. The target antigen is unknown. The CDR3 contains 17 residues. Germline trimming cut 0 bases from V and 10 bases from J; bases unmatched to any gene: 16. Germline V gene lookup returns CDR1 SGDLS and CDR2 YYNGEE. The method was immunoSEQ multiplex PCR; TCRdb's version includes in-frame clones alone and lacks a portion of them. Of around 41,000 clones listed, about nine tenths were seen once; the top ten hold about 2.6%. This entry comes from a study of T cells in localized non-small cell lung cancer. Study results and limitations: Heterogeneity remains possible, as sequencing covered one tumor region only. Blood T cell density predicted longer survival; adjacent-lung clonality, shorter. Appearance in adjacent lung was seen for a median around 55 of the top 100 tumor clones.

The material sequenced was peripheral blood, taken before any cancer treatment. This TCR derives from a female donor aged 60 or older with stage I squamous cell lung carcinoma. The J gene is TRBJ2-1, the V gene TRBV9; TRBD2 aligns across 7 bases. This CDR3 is CASSVGGEGHSSPEQFF. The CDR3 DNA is TGTGCCAGCAGCGTAGGGGGGGAGGGCCATAGTTCCCCCGAGCAGTTCTTC.